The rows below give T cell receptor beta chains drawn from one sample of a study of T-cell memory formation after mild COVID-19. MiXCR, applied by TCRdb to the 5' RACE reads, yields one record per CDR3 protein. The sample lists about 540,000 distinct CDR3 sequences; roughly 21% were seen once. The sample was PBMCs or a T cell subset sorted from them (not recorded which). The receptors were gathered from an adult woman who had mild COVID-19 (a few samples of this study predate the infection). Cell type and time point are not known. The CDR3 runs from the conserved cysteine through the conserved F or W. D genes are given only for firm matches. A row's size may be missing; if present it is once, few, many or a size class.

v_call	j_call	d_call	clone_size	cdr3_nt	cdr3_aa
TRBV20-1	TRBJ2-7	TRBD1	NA	TGCAGTGCTACTGGGACAGAAGAATACGAGCAGTACTTC	CSATGTEEYEQYF
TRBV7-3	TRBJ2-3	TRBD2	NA	TGTGCCAGCAGCCTTATAGCGGGGGGACTCACAGATACGCAGTATTTT	CASSLIAGGLTDTQYF
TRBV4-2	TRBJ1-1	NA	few	TGTGCCAGCAGCCAAGATTTCGACCAAGCTTTCTTT	CASSQDFDQAFF
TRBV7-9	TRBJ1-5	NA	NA	TGTGCCAGCAGTCGGACGGACGGCAATCAGCCCCAGCATTTT	CASSRTDGNQPQHF
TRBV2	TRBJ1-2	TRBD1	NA	TGTGCCAGCAGTCGGACAGGGGATCGGGGCTACACCTTC	CASSRTGDRGYTF
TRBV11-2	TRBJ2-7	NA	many	TGTGCCAGCAGCGCGGAATACACCTCCTACGAGCAGTACTTC	CASSAEYTSYEQYF
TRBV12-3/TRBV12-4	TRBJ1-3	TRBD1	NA	TGTGCCAGCAGTTCGCTCACAGGGGATATGGGAAACACCATATATTTT	CASSSLTGDMGNTIYF
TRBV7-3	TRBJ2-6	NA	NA	TGTGCCAGCAGCTTGGGGGTTTTTTACAGCTCTGGGGCCAACGTCCTGACTTTC	CASSLGVFYSSGANVLTF
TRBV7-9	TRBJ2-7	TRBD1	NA	TGTGCCAGCAGCTCCGGGGACAGGGTATACGAGCAGTACTTC	CASSSGDRVYEQYF
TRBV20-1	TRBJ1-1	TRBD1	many	TGCAGTGCTAGGACTCAGGGGGCGAACACTGAAGCTTTCTTT	CSARTQGANTEAFF
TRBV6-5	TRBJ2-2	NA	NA	TGTGCCAGCAGCAACGGCGGATACTTCGGGGAGCTGTTTTTT	CASSNGGYFGELFF
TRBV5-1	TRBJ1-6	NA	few	TGCGCCAGCAGCAGAACGGGGGGACTGAGCTCCTATAATTCACCCCTCCACTTT	CASSRTGGLSSYNSPLHF
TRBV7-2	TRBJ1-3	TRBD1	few	TGTGCCAGCAGCTCCCAGGGGGGGCTTGGAAACACCATATATTTT	CASSSQGGLGNTIYF
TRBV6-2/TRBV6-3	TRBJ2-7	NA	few	TGTGCCAGCAGTCAAGACTATGAGGCCTACGAGCAGTACTTC	CASSQDYEAYEQYF
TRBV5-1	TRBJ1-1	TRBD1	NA	TGCGCCAGCAGCTTGCAGGGGGCGCGTGAGGAAGCTTTCTTT	CASSLQGAREEAFF
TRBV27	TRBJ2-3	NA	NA	TGTGCCAGCAGTTTCTGGCGGGGAAGCACAGATACGCAGTATTTT	CASSFWRGSTDTQYF
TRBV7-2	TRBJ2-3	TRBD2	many	TGTGCCAGCAGCCCGGGACTAGCGGGGGTAGATACGCAGTATTTT	CASSPGLAGVDTQYF
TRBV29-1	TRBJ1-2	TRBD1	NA	TGCAGCGTTGAACAGGGGGGCCATGGCTACACCTTC	CSVEQGGHGYTF
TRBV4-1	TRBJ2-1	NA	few	TGCGCCAGCAGCCTACAGTCAGGGGAGGTTGAGCAGTTCTTC	CASSLQSGEVEQFF
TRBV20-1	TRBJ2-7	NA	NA	TGCAGTGCTAGAGAACTCCGAGGAAAGGAGTTGTGGCAGTACTTC	CSARELRGKELWQYF
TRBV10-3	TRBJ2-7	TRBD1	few	TGTGCCATCAGTGACCCCGGGACAGGGGGCTACGAGCAGTACTTC	CAISDPGTGGYEQYF
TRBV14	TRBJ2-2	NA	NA	TGTGCCAGCAGCCGAAACAGAATTCGGAACACCGGGGAGCTGTTTTTT	CASSRNRIRNTGELFF
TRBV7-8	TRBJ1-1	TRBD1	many	TGTGCCAGCAGCTCATCTTTACAGGGGAGGGCGGACACTGAAGCTTTCTTT	CASSSSLQGRADTEAFF
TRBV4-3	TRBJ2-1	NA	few	TGCGCCAGCAGCCTTGAGGCAGGGGTAGCTTTGTACAATGAGCAGTTCTTC	CASSLEAGVALYNEQFF
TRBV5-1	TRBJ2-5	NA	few	TGCGCCAGCAGTCGGAACGGACAAGAGACCCAGTACTTC	CASSRNGQETQYF
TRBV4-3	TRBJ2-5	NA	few	TGCGCCAGCAGCCAAGATAGGACGACAGGAGGCCAAGAGACCCAGTACTTC	CASSQDRTTGGQETQYF
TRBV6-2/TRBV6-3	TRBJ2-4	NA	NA	TGTGCCAGCAGTTATAATGGATTAGCCAAAAACATTCAGTACTTC	CASSYNGLAKNIQYF
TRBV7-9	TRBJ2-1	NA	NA	TGTGCCAGCAGCTTAGGGGAGGCCTACAATGAGCAGTTCTTC	CASSLGEAYNEQFF
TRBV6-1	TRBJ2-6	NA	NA	TGTGCCAGCAGTGAAGACCAGCCTTGGGGGGCCAACGTCCTGACTTTC	CASSEDQPWGANVLTF
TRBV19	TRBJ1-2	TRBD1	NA	TGTGCCAGTAGTACGGACAGGTGGCGAGGCTACACCTTC	CASSTDRWRGYTF
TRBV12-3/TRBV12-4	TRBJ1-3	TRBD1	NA	TGTGCCAGCAGGACAGGGAGGAACGGAAACACCATATATTTT	CASRTGRNGNTIYF
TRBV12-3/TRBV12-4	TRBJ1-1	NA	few	TGTGCCAGCAGTTCCCCTTGGCGAGGCGGGGGCACTGAAGCTTTCTTT	CASSSPWRGGGTEAFF
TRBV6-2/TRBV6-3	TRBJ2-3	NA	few	TGTGCCAGCAGTTACGGGACTCCTGTCGATACGCAGTATTTT	CASSYGTPVDTQYF
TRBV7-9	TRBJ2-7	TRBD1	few	TGTGCCAGCAGCCCCCGGGACAGTACCTACGAGCAGTACTTC	CASSPRDSTYEQYF
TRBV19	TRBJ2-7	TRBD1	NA	TGTGCCAGTAGCCAACTTGGGACAGGGCAATACGAGCAGTACTTC	CASSQLGTGQYEQYF
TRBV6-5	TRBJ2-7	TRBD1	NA	TGTGCCAGCAGTTACGGACATGACAGGGGCTACGAGCAGTACTTC	CASSYGHDRGYEQYF
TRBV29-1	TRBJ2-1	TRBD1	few	TGCAGCGTCCGCGGACAGGATTACAATGAGCAGTTCTTC	CSVRGQDYNEQFF
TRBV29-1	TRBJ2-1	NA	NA	TGCAGCGCAGACAAGGTTGGCTCCTACAATGAGCAGTTCTTC	CSADKVGSYNEQFF
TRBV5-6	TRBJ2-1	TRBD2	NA	TGTGCCAGCAGCTTCTATAGGACTAGCGAAGGCAATGAGCAGTTCTTC	CASSFYRTSEGNEQFF
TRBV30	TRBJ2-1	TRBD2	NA	TGTGCCTGGAGTGTACAATCGGCGGGAGTGTATTTCTTC	CAWSVQSAGVYFF
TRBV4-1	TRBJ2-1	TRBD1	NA	TGCGCCAGCAGCCATTCTGCGACAGGGCTTTTGGGAGAGCAGTTCTTC	CASSHSATGLLGEQFF